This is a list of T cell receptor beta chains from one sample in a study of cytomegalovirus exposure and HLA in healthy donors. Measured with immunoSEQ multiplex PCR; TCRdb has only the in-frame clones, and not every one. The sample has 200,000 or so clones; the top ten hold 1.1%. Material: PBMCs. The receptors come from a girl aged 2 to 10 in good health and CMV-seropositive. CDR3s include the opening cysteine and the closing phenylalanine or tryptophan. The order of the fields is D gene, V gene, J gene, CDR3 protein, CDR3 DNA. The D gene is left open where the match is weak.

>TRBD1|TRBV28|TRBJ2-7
CASSWTGDEQYF
TGTGCCAGCAGTTGGACAGGGGACGAGCAGTACTTC
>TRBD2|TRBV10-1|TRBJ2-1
CASSDSGRLFEQFF
TGCGCCAGCAGTGATAGCGGGAGACTCTTCGAGCAGTTCTTC
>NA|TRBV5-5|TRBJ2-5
CASSLVTASETQYF
TGTGCCAGCAGCTTGGTGACAGCCTCCGAGACCCAGTACTTC
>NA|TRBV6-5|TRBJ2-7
CASSYSTIDYRSEQYF
TGTGCCAGCAGTTACTCTACCATAGACTACCGAAGCGAGCAGTACTTC
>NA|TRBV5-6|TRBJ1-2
CASSAVAGRGYVTYGYTF
TGTGCCAGCAGCGCCGTCGCCGGGCGGGGGTACGTTACCTATGGCTACACCTTC
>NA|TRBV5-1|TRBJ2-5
CASSFLSGWTASKKETQYF
TGCGCCAGCAGCTTTTTATCCGGCTGGACAGCAAGCAAAAAAGAGACCCAGTACTTC
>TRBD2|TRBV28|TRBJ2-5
CASSLLSLAGQETQYF
TGTGCCAGCAGTTTATTAAGCCTAGCGGGCCAAGAGACCCAGTACTTC
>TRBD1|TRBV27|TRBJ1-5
CASSLYRGQPQHF
TGTGCCAGCAGTTTATACAGGGGGCAGCCCCAGCATTTT
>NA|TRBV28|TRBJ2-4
CASSLRGNIQYF
TGTGCCAGCAGCCTCAGGGGAAACATTCAGTACTTC
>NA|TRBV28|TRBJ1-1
CASSVTVNTEAFF
TGTGCCAGCAGTGTGACAGTGAACACTGAAGCTTTCTTT
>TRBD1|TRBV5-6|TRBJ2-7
CASSQNGQGAYEQYF
TGTGCCAGCAGCCAAAACGGACAGGGGGCCTACGAGCAGTACTTC
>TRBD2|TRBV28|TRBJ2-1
CASSFVLAGVLENEQFF
TGTGCCAGCAGTTTTGTCCTAGCGGGAGTGTTGGAAAATGAGCAGTTCTTC
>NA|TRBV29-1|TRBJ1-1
CSVVTVMNTEAFF
TGCAGCGTTGTGACAGTTATGAACACTGAAGCTTTCTTT
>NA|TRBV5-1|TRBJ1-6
CASKRDTNSPLHF
TGCGCCAGCAAGAGGGACACTAATTCACCCCTCCACTTT
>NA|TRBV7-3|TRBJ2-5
CASSERFQETQYF
TGTGCCAGCAGCGAGCGATTCCAAGAGACCCAGTACTTC
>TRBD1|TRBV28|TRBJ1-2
CASRPGQGTRGYTF
TGTGCCAGCAGGCCGGGACAGGGAACTCGAGGCTACACCTTC
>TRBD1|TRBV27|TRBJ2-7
CASSRGQISYEQYF
TGTGCCAGCAGCCGGGGACAGATATCCTACGAGCAGTACTTC
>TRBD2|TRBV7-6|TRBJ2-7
CASSQAGGYEQYF
TGTGCCAGCAGCCAAGCGGGGGGATACGAGCAGTACTTC
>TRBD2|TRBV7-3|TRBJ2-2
CASSLRREFPSIGELFF
TGTGCCAGCAGCTTACGGCGGGAGTTCCCCAGTATCGGGGAGCTGTTTTTT
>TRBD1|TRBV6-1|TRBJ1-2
CASSESLGQVADGYTF
TGTGCCAGCAGTGAGAGCTTGGGACAGGTGGCGGATGGCTACACCTTC
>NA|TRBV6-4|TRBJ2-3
CASSDSRLAGDTQYF
TGTGCCAGCAGTGACTCTCGCCTAGCAGGAGATACGCAGTATTTT
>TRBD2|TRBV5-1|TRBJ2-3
CASSLGPSGIGDTQYF
TGCGCCAGCAGCTTGGGTCCTAGCGGGATCGGGGATACGCAGTATTTT
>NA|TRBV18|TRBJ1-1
CASSRLGGANTEAFF
TGTGCCAGCTCCCGACTGGGGGGGGCGAACACTGAAGCTTTCTTT
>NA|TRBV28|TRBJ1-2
CASSFQGSRANYGYTF
TGTGCCAGCAGTTTTCAGGGGTCACGGGCTAACTATGGCTACACCTTC
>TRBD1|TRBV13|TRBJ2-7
CASSLGTGEGYEQYF
TGTGCCAGCAGCTTAGGGACAGGGGAAGGATACGAGCAGTACTTC
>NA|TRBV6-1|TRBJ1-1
CASSEALTEMNTEAFF
TGTGCCAGCAGTGAAGCTTTGACAGAGATGAACACTGAAGCTTTCTTT
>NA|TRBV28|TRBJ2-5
CASSPRVYQETQYF
TGTGCCAGCAGTCCCAGGGTGTACCAAGAGACCCAGTACTTC
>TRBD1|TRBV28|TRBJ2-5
CASRAPGQQKTATQYF
TGTGCCAGCAGGGCCCCGGGACAGCAGAAGACAGCGACCCAGTACTTC
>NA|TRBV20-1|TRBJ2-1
CSASNLDEQFF
TGCAGTGCTAGTAACCTAGATGAGCAGTTCTTC
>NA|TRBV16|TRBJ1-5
CASSQYEDSRGQPQHF
TGTGCCAGCAGCCAATATGAGGACAGCCGAGGTCAGCCCCAGCATTTT
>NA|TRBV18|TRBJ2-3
CASSLGDILARHTQYF
TGTGCCAGCTCCTTAGGCGACATCCTAGCCCGGCATACGCAGTATTTT
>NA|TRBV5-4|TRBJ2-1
CASSLETGKNEQFF
TGTGCCAGCAGCTTGGAGACTGGAAAAAATGAGCAGTTCTTC
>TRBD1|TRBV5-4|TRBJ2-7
CASSPRDRDIDEQYF
TGTGCCAGCAGCCCCCGGGACAGGGACATCGACGAGCAGTACTTC
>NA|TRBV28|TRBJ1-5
CASFRGHGNQPQHF
TGTGCCAGCTTCAGGGGCCATGGCAATCAGCCCCAGCATTTT
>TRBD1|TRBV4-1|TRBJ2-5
CASSTEGQGETQYF
TGCGCCAGCAGCACCGAGGGACAGGGAGAGACCCAGTACTTC
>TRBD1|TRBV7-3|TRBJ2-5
CASSPDGRGRAVQYF
TGTGCCAGCAGCCCGGATGGCAGGGGGCGCGCAGTGCAGTACTTC
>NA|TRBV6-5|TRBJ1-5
CASSYSMASNQPQHF
TGTGCCAGCAGTTACTCCATGGCAAGCAATCAGCCCCAGCATTTT
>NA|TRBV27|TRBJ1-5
CASSSRTGPYQPQHF
TGTGCCAGCAGTTCTCGTACAGGGCCCTATCAGCCCCAGCATTTT
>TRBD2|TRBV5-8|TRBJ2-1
CASSLERGSSYNEQFF
TGTGCCAGCAGCCTAGAGCGGGGGAGCTCCTACAATGAGCAGTTCTTC
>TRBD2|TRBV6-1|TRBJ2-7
CASSEGLAGISYEQYF
TGTGCCAGCAGTGAAGGTTTAGCGGGTATATCCTACGAGCAGTACTTC
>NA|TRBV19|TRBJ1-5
CASSMEADSNQPQHF
TGTGCCAGTAGTATGGAGGCGGATAGCAATCAGCCCCAGCATTTT
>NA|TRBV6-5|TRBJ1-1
CASSYPGTNTEAFF
TGTGCCAGCAGTTACCCCGGGACTAACACTGAAGCTTTCTTT
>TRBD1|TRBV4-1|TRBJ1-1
CASSPTLTGENTEAFF
TGCGCCAGCAGCCCGACGCTGACAGGGGAGAACACTGAAGCTTTCTTT
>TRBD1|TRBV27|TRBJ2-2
CASGDRPPGELFF
TGTGCCAGCGGGGACAGGCCGCCCGGGGAGCTGTTTTTT
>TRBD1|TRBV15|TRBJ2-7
CATSLTGFDEQYF
TGTGCCACCAGCTTGACAGGGTTCGACGAGCAGTACTTC
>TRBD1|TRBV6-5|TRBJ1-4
CASRVRTGRDEKLFF
TGTGCCAGCAGAGTCCGGACAGGCCGTGATGAAAAACTGTTTTTT
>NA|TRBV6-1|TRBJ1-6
CASRSGNSPLHF
TGTGCCAGCCGATCAGGGAACTCACCCCTCCACTTT
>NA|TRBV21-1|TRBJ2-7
CASSKAFF
TGTGCCAGCAGCAAAGCCTTCTTC
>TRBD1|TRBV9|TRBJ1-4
CASSQLQGANEKLFF
TGTGCCAGCAGCCAATTACAGGGGGCTAATGAAAAACTGTTTTTT
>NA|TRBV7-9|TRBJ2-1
CASSSRTIEQFF
TGTGCCAGCAGCTCCCGGACTATAGAGCAGTTCTTC
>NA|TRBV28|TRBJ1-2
CASSLPGSNYGYTF
TGTGCCAGCAGTTTACCGGGTTCTAACTATGGCTACACCTTC
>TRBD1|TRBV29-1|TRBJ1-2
CSVITGGAYYGYTF
TGCAGCGTTATTACAGGGGGCGCTTACTATGGCTACACCTTC
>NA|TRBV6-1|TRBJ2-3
CASSVGTSTDTQYF
TGTGCCAGCAGTGTCGGGACTAGCACAGATACGCAGTATTTT
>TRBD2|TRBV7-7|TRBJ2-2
CASSLDSLAGSTGELFF
TGTGCCAGCAGCTTAGATTCCCTAGCGGGATCCACCGGGGAGCTGTTTTTT
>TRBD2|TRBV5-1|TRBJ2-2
CASSAVAGGGNTGELFF
TGCGCCAGCAGCGCCGTAGCGGGAGGGGGAAACACCGGGGAGCTGTTTTTT
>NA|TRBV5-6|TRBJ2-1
CASSLSGTSSHEQFF
TGTGCCAGCAGCCTCTCCGGGACATCATCCCATGAGCAGTTCTTC
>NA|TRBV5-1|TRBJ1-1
CASSQLGGKLNMNTEAFF
TGCGCCAGCAGCCAACTTGGAGGCAAACTGAATATGAACACTGAAGCTTTCTTT
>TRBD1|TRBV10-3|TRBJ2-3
CAINLDRGSDTQYF
TGTGCCATCAACTTGGACAGGGGTTCGGATACGCAGTATTTT
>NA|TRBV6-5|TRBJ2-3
CASRKGGAPSTQYF
TGTGCCAGCAGGAAAGGGGGGGCCCCGAGTACGCAGTATTTT